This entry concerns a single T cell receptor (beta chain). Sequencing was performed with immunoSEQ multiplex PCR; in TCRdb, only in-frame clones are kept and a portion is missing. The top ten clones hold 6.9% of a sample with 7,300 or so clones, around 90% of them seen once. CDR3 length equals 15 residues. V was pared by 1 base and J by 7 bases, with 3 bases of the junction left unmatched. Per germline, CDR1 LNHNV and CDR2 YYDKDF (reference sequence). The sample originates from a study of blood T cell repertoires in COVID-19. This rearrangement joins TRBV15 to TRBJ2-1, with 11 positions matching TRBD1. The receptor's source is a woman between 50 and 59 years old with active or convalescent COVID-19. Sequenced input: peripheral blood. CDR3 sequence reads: CATSRARDRGNEQFF. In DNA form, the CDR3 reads TGTGCCACCAGCAGAGCCCGGGACAGGGGGAATGAGCAGTTCTTC.